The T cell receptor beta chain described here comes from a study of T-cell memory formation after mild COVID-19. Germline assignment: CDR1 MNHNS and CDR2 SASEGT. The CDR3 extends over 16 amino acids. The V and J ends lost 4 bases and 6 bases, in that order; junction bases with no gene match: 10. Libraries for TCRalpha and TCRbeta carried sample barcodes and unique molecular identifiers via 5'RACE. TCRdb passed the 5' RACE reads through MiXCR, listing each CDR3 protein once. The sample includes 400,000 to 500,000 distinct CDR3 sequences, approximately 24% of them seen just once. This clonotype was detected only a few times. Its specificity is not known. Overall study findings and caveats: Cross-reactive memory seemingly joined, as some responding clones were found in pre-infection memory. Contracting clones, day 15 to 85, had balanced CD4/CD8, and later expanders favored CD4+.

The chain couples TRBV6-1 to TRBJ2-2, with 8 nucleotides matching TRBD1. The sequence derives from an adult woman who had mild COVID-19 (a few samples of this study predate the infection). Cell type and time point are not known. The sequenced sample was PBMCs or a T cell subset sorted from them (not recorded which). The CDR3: CASSARTGSYAGELFF. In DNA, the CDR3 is TGTGCCAGCAGTGCCAGGACAGGGTCTTACGCCGGGGAGCTGTTTTTT.